What follows is one T cell receptor (beta chain) and its context. Original processing methods: Estimated nucleated cell counts came from reference gene primer amplification. Assay: immunoSEQ multiplex PCR; the TCRdb copy retains only in-frame clones and omits some. The V and J calls and clone size are taken from that table; D and trimming were inferred from the DNA. Of 160,000 or so clones listed, approximately 87% were seen once; the top ten hold about a tenth. The data belong to a study of blood T cell repertoires in COVID-19. At the level of the study: Acute and convalescent COVID-19 samples came from the United States, Italy and Spain. T cells, B-cell-depleted T cells, or PBMCs supplied cDNA or gDNA.

The clonotype comes from a woman between 65 and 79 years old with COVID-19, enrolled during active disease. The source material was peripheral blood.

CDR3 protein: CASSVAGMSAEAFF. DNA for the CDR3: TGTGCCAGCAGCGTAGCAGGTATGTCCGCTGAAGCTTTCTTT. This sequence joins TRBV9 and TRBJ1-1; D is uncertain. This CDR3 contains 14 residues. Germline V CDR1 and CDR2: SGDLS, YYNGEE. The V end was cut by 0 bases, the J end by 6 bases, with 12 bases between.